This TCR beta chain comes out of a study of graft-versus-host responses after intestinal transplantation. The CDR3 is 13 amino acids. Trimming stripped 2 bases from V and 7 bases from J, with 11 bases between. Only in-frame clones appear in the TCRdb table, and some are missing; sequencing was by immunoSEQ multiplex PCR. Among under 20,000 clones listed, around 93% were seen once. The rearrangement uses TRBV5-3 and TRBJ2-3, with unresolved D. TRBV5-3 is an open reading frame, and its role is uncertain. This sequence originates from a human patient who received an intestinal transplant, so some T cells may come from the graft donor. The material sequenced was PBMCs, taken 23 days after intestinal transplant. In DNA, the CDR3 is TGTGCCAGAAGCTTTCTTCCTCCGAATACGCAGTATTTT. Translated: CARSFLPPNTQYF.